Included here is one T cell receptor beta chain sequence, with context. Germline CDR1 is LNHNV and CDR2 is YYDKDF (reference sequence). The CDR3 consists of 18 residues. The V and J ends lost 5 bases and 1 base, in that order; junction bases with no gene match: 16. This sample is part of a study of human T cells and chemical hapten exposure. Noted time point: patch test 3, about 24 weeks after DPC sensitization. Treatment of the sample: therapeutic diphenylcyclopropenone sensitization with weekly scalp DPC. Extraction yielded total RNA from whole blood (unfractionated). The library gave individual cDNA molecules unique molecular identifiers. A single record per CDR3 protein comes from TCRdb applying MiXCR to the RACE reads. The sample yields 100,000 or so distinct CDR3 sequences, 34% seen once.

The sequence was collected from a man aged 35-49 years with alopecia areata. Some clones in this sample may be carry-over from other donors' samples. The chain carries TRBV15 and TRBJ2-5; 7 bases agree with TRBD2. Sequenced material: whole blood, taken in connection with sensitization to the hapten diphenylcyclopropenone (DPC). Here the CDR3 reads CATSGYTSAGFFQETQYF. In nucleotides, the CDR3 is TGTGCCACCAGCGGCTATACTAGCGCGGGTTTTTTCCAAGAGACCCAGTACTTC.